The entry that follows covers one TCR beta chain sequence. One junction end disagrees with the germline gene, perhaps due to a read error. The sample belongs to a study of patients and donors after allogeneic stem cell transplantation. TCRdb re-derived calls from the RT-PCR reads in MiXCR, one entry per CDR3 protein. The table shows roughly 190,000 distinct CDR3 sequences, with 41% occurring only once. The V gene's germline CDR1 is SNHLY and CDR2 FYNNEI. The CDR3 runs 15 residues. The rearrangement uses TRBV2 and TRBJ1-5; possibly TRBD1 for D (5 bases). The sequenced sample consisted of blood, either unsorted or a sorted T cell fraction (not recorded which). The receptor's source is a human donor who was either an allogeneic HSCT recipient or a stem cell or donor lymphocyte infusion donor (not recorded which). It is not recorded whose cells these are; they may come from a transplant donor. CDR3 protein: CASSETRVSNRPQHF. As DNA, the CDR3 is TGTGCCAGCAGTGAAACCAGGGTTAGCAATCGGCCCCAGCATTTT.